This T cell receptor (beta chain) was identified in a study of blood T cells in healthy people across ages. For the second PCR, which ran for about 6 to 11 cycles, a sample-barcoded 5' primer and a J-beta primer mix were used. TCRdb redid the calling of the 5' RACE reads with MiXCR, one entry per CDR3 protein. The sample includes nearly 800,000 distinct CDR3 sequences, more than 50% seen only once; the top ten take about a quarter. The germline V and J ends were trimmed by 5 bases and 1 base, with 12 bases remaining between them. The CDR3 is 15 amino acids. Germline lookup yields CDR1 MNHNS and CDR2 SASEGT. This clonotype has just a few counts.

The sequence derives from a man in his forties or fifties in good health. V gene TRBV6-1 combines with J gene TRBJ2-4; D remains unclear. Sequencing was performed on blood. The CDR3 nucleotides read TGTGCCAGCAGTACCCAACTGGGGGCCAAAAACATTCAGTACTTC. It encodes CASSTQLGAKNIQYF.